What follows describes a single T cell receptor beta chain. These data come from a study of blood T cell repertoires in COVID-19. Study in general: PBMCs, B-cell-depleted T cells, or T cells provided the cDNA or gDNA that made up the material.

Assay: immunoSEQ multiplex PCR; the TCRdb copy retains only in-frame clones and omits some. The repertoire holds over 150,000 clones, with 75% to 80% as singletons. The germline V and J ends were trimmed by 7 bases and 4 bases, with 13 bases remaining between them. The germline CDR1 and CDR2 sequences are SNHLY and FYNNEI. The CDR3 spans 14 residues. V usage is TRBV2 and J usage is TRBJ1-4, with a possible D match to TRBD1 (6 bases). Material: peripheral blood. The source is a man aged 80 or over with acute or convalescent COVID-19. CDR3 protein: CASMPGGYNEKLFF. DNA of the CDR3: TGTGCCAGCATGCCGGGGGGCTATAATGAAAAACTGTTTTTT. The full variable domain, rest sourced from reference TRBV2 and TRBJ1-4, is EPEVTQTPSHQVTQMGQEVILRCVPISNHLYFYWYRQILGQKVEFLVSFYNNEISEKSEIFDDQFSVERPDGSNFTLKIRSTKLEDSAMYFCASMPGGYNEKLFFGSGTQLSVL.